Sequencing of this TCR beta chain was carried out in a study of T cells expressing NK-cell markers. TCRdb reprocessed the 5' RACE reads, with one entry per CDR3 protein and no DNA. Here the sample table reports some 390,000 distinct CDR3 sequences. The CDR3 runs 15 residues. The TCR originated in a woman aged 45-59 years in good health. The J gene is TRBJ2-4, the V gene TRBV12-3 or TRBV12-4; TCRdb proposes TRBD2, but this gene call is untestable without DNA. Sequencing was carried out using blood T cells: a sorted CD56 or NKG2C T cell subset, CD4+ or CD8+ T cells, or bulk PBMC T cells (not recorded which). The CDR3 reads CASRNSGSGGYIQYF.